This TCR beta chain appears in the sequencing data of a study of cytomegalovirus exposure and HLA in healthy donors. For the study at large: When fewer than 400 donors were genotyped, around 77% of them were found to fall in the Caucasian-associated ancestry cluster. Findings and limits, study-wide: Accurate HLA-A and HLA-B prediction from TCR beta sequences was reported for most subjects. Within the data, a cluster of highly shared sequence variants was likely a sequencing artifact. Most TCR beta V segments were productive about 87% or about 30% of the time in an earlier analysis.

It was with 60 Vbeta and 13 Jbeta primers that the PCR ran. Clones were read by immunoSEQ multiplex PCR, and TCRdb kept only the in-frame ones, dropping some. This table holds some 150,000 clones, roughly 76% found once. As regards this clone: Its antigen is still unknown.

Deletions cut 3 bases from V and 3 bases from J, with 18 bases between. The germline V gene encodes CDR1 MNHEY and CDR2 SMNVEV (reference sequence). This CDR3 has 16 residues. The TCR comes from a woman younger than 35 in good health and CMV-seropositive. The chain employs TRBV27 and TRBJ2-7; D ambiguous. Material: PBMCs. Written as DNA, the CDR3 is TGTGCCAGCAGTTTTCGAATGACTCCCCGCGGCTACGAGCAGTACTTC. Its translation is CASSFRMTPRGYEQYF.